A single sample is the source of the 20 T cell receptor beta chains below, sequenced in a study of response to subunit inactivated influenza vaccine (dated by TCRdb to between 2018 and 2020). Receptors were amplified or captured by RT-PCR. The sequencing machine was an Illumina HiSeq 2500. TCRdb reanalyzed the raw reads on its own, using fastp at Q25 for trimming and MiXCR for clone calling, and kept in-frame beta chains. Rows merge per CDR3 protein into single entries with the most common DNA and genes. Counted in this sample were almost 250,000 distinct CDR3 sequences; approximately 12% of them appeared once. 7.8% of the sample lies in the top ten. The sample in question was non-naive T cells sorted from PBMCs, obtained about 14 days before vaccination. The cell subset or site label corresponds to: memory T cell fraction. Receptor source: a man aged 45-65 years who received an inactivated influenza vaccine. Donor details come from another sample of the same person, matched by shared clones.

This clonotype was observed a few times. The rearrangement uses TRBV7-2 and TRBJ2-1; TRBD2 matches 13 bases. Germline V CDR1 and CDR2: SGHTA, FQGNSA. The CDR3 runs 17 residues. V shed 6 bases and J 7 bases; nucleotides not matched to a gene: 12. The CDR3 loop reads CASRHRITSGGVNEQFF. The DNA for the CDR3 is TGTGCCAGCAGACACCGGATTACTAGCGGGGGGGTGAATGAGCAGTTCTTC.

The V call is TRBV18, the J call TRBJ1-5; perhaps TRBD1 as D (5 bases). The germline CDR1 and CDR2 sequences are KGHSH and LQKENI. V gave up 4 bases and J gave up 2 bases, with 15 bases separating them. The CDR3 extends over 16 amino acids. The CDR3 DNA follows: TGTGCCAGCTCACGGACATCCCTTGGAGGCAATCAGCCCCAGCATTTT. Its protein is CASSRTSLGGNQPQHF.

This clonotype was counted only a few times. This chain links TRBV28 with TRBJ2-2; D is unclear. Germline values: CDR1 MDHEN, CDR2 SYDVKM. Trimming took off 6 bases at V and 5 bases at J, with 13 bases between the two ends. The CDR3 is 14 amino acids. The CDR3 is CASSPVQNTGELFF. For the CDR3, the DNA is TGTGCCAGCAGCCCTGTCCAGAATACCGGGGAGCTGTTTTTT.

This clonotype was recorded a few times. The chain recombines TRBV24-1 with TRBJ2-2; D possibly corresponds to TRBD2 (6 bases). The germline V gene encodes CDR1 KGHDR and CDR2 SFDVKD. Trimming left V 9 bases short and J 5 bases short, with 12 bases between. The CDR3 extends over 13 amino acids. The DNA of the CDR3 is TGTGCCACCGGGAGACTAGTAACCGGGGAGCTGTTTTTT. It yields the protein CATGRLVTGELFF.

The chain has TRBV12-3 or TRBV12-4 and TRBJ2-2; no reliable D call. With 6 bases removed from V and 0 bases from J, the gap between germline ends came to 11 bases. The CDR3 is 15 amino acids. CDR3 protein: CASRQTVTNTGELFF. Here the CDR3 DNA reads TGTGCCAGCAGGCAGACGGTAACGAACACCGGGGAGCTGTTTTTT.

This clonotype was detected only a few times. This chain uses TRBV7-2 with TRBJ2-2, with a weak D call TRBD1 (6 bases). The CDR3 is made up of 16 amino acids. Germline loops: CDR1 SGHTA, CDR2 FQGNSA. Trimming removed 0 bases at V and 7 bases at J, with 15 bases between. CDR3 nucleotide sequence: TGTGCCAGCAGCTTAGCCCGACAGCGAGGGGGCGGGGAGCTGTTTTTT. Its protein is CASSLARQRGGGELFF.

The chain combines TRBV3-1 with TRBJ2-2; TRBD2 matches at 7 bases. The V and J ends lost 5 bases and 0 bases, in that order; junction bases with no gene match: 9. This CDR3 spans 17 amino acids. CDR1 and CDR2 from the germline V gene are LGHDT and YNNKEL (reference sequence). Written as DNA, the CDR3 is TGTGCCAGCAGCACACACACTAGCGCCGCGAACACCGGGGAGCTGTTTTTT. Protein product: CASSTHTSAANTGELFF.

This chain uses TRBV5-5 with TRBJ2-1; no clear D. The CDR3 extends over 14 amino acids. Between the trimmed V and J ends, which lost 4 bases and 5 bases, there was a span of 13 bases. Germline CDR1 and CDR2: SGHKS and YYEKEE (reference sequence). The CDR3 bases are TGTGCCAGCAGCCGTTTATACAGAGACAATGAGCAGTTCTTC. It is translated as CASSRLYRDNEQFF. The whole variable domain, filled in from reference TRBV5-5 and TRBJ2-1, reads DAGVTQSPTHLIKTRGQQVTLRCSPISGHKSVSWYQQVLGQGPQFIFQYYEKEERGRGNFPDRFSARQFPNYSSELNVNALLLGDSALYLCASSRLYRDNEQFFGPGTRLTVL.

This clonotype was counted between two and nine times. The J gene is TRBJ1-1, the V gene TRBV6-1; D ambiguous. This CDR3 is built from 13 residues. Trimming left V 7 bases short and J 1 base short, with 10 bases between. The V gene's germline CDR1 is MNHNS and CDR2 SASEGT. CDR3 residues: CASIDRQNTEAFF. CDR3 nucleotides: TGTGCCAGCATCGATCGACAGAACACTGAAGCTTTCTTT.

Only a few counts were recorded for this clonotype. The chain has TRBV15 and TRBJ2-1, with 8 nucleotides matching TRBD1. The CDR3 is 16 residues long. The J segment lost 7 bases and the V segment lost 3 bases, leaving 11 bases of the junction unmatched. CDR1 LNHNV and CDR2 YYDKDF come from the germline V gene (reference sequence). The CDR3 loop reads CATSSSTGVRVNEQFF. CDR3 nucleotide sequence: TGTGCCACCAGCAGTTCGACAGGGGTTCGGGTGAATGAGCAGTTCTTC.

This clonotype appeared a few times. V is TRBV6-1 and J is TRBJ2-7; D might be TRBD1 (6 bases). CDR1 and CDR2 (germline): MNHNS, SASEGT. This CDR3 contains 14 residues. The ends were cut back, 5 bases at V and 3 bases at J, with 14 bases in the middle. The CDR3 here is CASSLRDTDYEQYF. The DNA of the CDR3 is TGTGCCAGCAGTCTTCGGGACACTGACTACGAGCAGTACTTC.

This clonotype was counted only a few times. The CDR3 region has the DNA TGTGCCAGCAGCGTAGAGCCAGGAAAGTCCTACAATGAGCAGTTCTTC. Encoded protein: CASSVEPGKSYNEQFF. The rearrangement links TRBV9 to TRBJ2-1; no reliable D call. The CDR3 totals 16 residues. Deletions cut 0 bases from V and 1 base from J, with 11 bases between. In germline, CDR1 is SGDLS, CDR2 YYNGEE.

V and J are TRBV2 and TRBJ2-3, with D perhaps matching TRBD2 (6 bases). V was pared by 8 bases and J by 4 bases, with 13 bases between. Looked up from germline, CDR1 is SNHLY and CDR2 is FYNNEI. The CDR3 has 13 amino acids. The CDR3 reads CASHSVAADTQYF. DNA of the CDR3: TGTGCCAGCCACTCAGTAGCGGCAGATACGCAGTATTTT.

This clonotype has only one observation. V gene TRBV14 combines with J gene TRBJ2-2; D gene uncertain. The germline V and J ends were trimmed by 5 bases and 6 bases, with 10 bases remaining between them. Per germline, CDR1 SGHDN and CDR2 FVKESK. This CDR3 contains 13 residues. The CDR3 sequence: CASSALRAGELFF. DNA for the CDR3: TGTGCCAGCAGCGCCCTAAGGGCCGGGGAGCTGTTTTTT.

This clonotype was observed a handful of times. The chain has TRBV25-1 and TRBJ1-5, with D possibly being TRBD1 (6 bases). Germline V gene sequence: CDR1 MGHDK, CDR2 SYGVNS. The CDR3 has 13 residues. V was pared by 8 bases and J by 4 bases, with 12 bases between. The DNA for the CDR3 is TGTGCCAGCGCCCAGACAGGAAATCAGCCCCAGCATTTT. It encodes CASAQTGNQPQHF.

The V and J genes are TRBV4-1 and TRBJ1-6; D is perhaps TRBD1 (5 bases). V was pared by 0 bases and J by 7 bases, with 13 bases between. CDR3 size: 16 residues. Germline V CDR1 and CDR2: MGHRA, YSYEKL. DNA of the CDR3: TGCGCCAGCAGCCAAGATCGCGGGGGATTCAATTCACCCCTCCACTTT. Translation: CASSQDRGGFNSPLHF.

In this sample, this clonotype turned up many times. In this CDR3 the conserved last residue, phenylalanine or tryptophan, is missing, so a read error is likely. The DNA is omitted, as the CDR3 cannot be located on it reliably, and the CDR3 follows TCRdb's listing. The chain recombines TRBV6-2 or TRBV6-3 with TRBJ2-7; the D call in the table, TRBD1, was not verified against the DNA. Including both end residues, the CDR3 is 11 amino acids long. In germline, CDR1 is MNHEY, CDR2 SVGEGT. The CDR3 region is CASSYGTGLVL.

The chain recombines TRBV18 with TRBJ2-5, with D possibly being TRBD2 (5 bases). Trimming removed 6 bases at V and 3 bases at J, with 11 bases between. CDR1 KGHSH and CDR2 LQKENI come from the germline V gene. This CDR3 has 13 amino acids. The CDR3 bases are TGTGCCAGCTCCCACGGGGTTAAAGAGACCCAGTACTTC. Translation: CASSHGVKETQYF.

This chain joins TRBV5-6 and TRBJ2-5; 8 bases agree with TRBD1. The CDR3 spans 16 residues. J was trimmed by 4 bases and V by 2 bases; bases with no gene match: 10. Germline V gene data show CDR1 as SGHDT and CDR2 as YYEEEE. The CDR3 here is CASSFYDRGLGETQYF. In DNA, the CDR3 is TGTGCCAGCAGCTTCTATGACAGGGGCCTAGGAGAGACCCAGTACTTC.

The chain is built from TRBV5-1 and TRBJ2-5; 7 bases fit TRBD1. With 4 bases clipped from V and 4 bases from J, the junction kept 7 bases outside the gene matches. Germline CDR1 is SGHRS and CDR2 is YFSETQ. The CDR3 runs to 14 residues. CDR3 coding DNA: TGCGCCAGCAGCCGAGGGACAGCCCGAGAGACCCAGTACTTC. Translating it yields CASSRGTARETQYF.